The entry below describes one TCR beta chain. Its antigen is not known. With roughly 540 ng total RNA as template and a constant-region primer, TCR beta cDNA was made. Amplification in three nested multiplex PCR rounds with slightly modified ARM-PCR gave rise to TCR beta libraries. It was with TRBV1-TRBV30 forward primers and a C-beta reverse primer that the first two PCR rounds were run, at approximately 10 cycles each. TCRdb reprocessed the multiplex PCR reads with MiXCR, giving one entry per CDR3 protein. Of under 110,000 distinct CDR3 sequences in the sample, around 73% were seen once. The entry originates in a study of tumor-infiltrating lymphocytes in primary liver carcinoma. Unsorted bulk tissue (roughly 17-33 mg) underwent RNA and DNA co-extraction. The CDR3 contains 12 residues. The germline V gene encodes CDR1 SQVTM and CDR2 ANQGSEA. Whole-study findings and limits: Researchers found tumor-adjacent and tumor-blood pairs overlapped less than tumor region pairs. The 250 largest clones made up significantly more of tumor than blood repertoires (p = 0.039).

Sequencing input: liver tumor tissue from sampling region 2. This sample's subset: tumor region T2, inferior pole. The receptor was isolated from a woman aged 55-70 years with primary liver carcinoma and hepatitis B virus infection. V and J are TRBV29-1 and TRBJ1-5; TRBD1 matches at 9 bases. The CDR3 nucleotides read TGCAACCTTCGGACAGGGGATCAGCCCCAGCATTTT. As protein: CNLRTGDQPQHF.